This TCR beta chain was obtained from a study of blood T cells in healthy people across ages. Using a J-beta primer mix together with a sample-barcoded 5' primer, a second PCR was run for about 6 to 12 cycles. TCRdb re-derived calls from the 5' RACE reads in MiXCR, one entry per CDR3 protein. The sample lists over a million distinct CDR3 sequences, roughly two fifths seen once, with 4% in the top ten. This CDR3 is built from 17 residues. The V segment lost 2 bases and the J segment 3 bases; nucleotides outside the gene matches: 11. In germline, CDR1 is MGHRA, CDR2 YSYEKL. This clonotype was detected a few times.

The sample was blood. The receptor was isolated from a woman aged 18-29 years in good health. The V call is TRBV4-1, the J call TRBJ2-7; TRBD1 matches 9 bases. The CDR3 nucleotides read TGCGCCAGCAGCCAACTTGCCGGGACAGGGAACGTCTACGAGCAGTACTTC. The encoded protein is CASSQLAGTGNVYEQYF.